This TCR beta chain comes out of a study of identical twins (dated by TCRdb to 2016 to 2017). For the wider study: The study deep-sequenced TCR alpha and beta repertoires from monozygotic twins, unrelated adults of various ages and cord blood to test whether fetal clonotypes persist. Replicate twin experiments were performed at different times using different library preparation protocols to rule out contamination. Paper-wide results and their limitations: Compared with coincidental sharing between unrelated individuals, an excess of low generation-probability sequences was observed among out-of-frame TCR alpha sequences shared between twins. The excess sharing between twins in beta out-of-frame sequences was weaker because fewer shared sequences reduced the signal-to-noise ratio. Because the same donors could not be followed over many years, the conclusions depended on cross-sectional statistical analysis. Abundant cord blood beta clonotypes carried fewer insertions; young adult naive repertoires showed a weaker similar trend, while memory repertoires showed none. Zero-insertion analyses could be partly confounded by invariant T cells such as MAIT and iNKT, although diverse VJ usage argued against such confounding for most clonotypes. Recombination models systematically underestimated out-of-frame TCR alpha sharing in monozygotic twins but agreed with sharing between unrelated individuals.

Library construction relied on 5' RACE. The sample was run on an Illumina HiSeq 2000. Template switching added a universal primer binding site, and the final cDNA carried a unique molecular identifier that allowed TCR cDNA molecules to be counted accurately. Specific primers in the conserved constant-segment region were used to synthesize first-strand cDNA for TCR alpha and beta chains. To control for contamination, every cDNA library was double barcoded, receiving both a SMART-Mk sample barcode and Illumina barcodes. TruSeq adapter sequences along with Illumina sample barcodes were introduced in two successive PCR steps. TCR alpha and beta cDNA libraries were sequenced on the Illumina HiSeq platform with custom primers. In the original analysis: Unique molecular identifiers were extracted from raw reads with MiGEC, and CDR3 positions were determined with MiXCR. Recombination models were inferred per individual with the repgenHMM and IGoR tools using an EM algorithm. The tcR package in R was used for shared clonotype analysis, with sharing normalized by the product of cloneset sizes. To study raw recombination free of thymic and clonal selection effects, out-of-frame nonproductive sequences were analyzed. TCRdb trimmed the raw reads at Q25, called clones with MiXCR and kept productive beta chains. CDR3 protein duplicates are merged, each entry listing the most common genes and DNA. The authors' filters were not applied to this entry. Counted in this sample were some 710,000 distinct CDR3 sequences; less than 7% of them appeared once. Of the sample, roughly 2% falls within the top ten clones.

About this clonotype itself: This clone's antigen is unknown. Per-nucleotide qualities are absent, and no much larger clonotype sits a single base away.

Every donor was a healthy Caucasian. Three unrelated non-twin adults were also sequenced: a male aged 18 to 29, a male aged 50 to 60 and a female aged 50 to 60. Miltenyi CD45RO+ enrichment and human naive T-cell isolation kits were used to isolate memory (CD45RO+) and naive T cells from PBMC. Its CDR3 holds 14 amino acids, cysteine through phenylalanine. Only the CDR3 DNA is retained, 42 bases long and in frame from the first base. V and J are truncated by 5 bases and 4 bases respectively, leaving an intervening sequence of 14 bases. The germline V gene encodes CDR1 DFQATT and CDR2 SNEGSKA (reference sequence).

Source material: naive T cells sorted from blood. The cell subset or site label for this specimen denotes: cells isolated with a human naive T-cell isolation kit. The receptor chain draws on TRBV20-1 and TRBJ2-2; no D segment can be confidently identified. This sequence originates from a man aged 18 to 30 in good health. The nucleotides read TGCAGTGCTTTAGGACCCCGAGGCACCGGGGAGCTGTTTTTT. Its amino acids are CSALGPRGTGELFF.